One and the same sample provided the 7 T cell receptor beta chains below, sequenced in a study of blood T cell repertoires in COVID-19 (TCRdb year 2020). Library creation used the immunoSEQ multiplex PCR assay. The table was pulled from immuneACCESS by TCRdb, which kept in-frame rearrangements only. Such tables lose some clones; where checked, under half of the loss comes from unresolved V genes, and the rest has no known cause. The sample data list about 41,000 clones, and more than 70% of these were observed just once. The top ten constitute around two fifths of the sample. Material: peripheral blood. The receptors were gathered from an elderly woman with active or convalescent COVID-19.

This clone has just one count. The chain couples TRBV3-1 (or the pseudogene TRBV3-2) to TRBJ1-1; no clear D gene. The CDR3 is 12 amino acids. V lost 0 bases and J lost 5, with 4 bases in between. From germline, CDR1 is LGHDT and CDR2 YNNKEL (reference sequence). DNA of the CDR3: TGTGCCAGCAGCCAAGATCAGACTGAAGCTTTCTTT. Its translation: CASSQDQTEAFF.

This rearrangement joins TRBV3-1 (or the pseudogene TRBV3-2) to TRBJ2-5; 9 bases are a match to TRBD2. Trimming at V came to 4 bases and at J to 3 bases, leaving 6 bases not matched to a gene. The CDR3 spans 15 residues. From germline, CDR1 is LGHDT and CDR2 YNNKEL (reference sequence). This CDR3 is CASSLAGGWEETQYF. CDR3 nucleotide sequence: TGTGCCAGCAGCCTTGCGGGGGGGTGGGAAGAGACCCAGTACTTC.

This rearrangement joins TRBV30 to TRBJ2-6; D may be TRBD1 (5 bases). The CDR3 is made up of 17 amino acids. Germline CDR1 and CDR2: GTSNPN and SVGIG (reference sequence). V was pared by 2 bases and J by 1 base, with 15 bases between. This chain's CDR3 is CAWSRGRARSGANVLTF. The CDR3 nucleotides are TGTGCCTGGAGTAGGGGCAGGGCCAGATCTGGGGCCAACGTCCTGACTTTC. The whole variable domain, filled in from reference TRBV30 and TRBJ2-6, reads SQTIHQWPATLVQPVGSPLSLECTVEGTSNPNLYWYRQAAGRGLQLLFYSVGIGQISSEVPQNLSASRPQDRQFILSSKKLLLSDSGFYLCAWSRGRARSGANVLTFGAGSRLTVL.

The V call is TRBV3-1 (or the pseudogene TRBV3-2), the J call TRBJ2-1; 7 bases fit TRBD1. The trim removed 4 bases at V and 6 bases at J, leaving 12 bases unmatched. The CDR3 sequence is 16 residues long. Germline V gene data show CDR1 as LGHDT and CDR2 as YNNKEL (reference sequence). The CDR3 DNA is TGTGCCAGCAGCCCCTCATTCACCAACAGGGGCAATGAGCAGTTCTTC. It translates to CASSPSFTNRGNEQFF.

V is TRBV28 and J is TRBJ1-2; a weak D match, TRBD1 (5 bases). This CDR3 comprises 17 residues. Germline loops: CDR1 MDHEN, CDR2 SYDVKM. The V end lost 2 bases, the J end lost 0 bases, and 16 bases lay between the germline ends. The CDR3 here is CASSLAAGIETNYGYTF. As DNA, the CDR3 is TGTGCCAGCAGTTTAGCCGCAGGGATAGAAACTAACTATGGCTACACCTTC.

The rearrangement uses TRBV24-1 and TRBJ2-3, with TRBD1 identical over 8 bases. The germline V gene encodes CDR1 KGHDR and CDR2 SFDVKD. This CDR3 is built from 16 residues. Trimming at V came to 4 bases and at J to 4 bases, leaving 9 bases not matched to a gene. The CDR3 bases are TGTGCCACCAGTGACGACAGGGGACGGGACGCAGATACGCAGTATTTT. It yields the protein CATSDDRGRDADTQYF.

The chain combines TRBV14 with TRBJ2-1, with TRBD2 matching over 12 bases. Germline V gene lookup returns CDR1 SGHDN and CDR2 FVKESK. The V segment lost 6 bases and the J segment 5 bases; nucleotides outside the gene matches: 5. This CDR3 spans 15 amino acids. The CDR3 region is CASSQLAGGNNEQFF. CDR3 DNA sequence: TGTGCCAGCAGTCAGCTAGCGGGAGGGAACAATGAGCAGTTCTTC.